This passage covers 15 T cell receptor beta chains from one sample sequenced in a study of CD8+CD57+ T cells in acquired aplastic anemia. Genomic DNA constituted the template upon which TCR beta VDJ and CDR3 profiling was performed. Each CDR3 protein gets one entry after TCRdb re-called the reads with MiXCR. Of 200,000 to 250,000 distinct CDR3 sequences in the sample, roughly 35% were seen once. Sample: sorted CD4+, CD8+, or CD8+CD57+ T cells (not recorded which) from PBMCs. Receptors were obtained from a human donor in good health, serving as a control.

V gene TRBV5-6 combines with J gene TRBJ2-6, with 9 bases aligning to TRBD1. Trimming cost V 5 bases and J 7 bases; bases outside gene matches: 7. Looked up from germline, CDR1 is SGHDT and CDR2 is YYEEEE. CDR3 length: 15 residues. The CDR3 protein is CASSDDRGDANVLTF. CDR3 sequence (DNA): TGTGCCAGCAGTGATGACAGGGGGGATGCCAACGTCCTGACTTTC.

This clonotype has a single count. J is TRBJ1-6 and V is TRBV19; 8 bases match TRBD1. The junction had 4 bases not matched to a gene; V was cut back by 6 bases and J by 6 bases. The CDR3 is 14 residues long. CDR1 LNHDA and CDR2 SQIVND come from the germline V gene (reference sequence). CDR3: CASSWGQANSPLHF. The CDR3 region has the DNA TGTGCCAGTAGCTGGGGACAGGCTAATTCACCCCTCCACTTT.

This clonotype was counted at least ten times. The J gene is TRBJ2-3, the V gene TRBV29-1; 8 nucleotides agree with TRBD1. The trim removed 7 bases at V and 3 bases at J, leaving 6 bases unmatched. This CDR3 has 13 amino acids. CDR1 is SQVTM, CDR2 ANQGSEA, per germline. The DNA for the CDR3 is TGCAGCGGTGGACAGGGATGGACAGATACGCAGTATTTT. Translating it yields CSGGQGWTDTQYF.

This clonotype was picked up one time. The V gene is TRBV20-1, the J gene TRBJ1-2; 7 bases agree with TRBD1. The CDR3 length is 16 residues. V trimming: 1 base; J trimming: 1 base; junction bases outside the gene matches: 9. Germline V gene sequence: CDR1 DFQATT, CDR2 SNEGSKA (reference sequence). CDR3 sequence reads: CSARGPGGPHNYGYTF. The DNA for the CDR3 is TGCAGTGCTAGAGGGCCAGGGGGGCCTCATAACTATGGCTACACCTTC.

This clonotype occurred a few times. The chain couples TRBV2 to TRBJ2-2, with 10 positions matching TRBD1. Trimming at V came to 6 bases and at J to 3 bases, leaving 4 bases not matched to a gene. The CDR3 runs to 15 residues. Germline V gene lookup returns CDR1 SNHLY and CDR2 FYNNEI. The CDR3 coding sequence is TGTGCCAGCAGACGGACAGGGGGGGACACCGGGGAGCTGTTTTTT. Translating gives CASRRTGGDTGELFF.

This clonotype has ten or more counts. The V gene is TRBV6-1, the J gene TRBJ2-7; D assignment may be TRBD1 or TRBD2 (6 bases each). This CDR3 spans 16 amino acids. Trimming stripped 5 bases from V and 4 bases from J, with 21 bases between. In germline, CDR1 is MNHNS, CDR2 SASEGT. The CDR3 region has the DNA TGTGCCAGCAGTAAAATCTCCCCAGGAGGGGGATACGAGCAGTACTTC. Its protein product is CASSKISPGGGYEQYF.

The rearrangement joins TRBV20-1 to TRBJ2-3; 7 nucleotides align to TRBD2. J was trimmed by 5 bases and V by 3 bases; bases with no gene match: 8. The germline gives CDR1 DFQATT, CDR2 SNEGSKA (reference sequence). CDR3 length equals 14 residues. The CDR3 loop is CSASGGRAIDTQYF. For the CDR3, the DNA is TGCAGTGCTAGCGGGGGGAGGGCAATAGATACGCAGTATTTT.

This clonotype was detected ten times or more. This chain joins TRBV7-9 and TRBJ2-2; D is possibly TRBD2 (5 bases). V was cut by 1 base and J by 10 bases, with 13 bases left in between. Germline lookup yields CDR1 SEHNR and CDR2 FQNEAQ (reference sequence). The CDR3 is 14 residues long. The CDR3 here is CASSLVGDKAELFF. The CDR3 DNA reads TGTGCCAGCAGCTTAGTCGGGGATAAGGCGGAGCTGTTTTTT.

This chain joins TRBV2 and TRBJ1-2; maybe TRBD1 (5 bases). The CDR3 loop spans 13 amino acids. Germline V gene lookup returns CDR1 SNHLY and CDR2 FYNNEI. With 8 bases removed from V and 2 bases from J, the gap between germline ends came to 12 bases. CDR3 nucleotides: TGTGCCAGCCCGGGAGGGGCAAACTATGGCTACACCTTC. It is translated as CASPGGANYGYTF.

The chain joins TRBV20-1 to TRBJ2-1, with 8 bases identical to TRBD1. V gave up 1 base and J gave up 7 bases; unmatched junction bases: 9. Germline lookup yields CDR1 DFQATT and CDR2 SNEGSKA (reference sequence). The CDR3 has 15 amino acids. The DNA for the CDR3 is TGCAGTGCTAGAGTCACCGGGACAGGAAATAATGAGCAGTTCTTC. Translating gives CSARVTGTGNNEQFF.

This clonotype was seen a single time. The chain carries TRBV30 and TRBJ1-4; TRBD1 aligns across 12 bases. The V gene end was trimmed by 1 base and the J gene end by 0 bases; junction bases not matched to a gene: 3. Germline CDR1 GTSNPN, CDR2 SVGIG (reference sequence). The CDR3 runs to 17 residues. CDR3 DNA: TGTGCCTGGAGTGCGGGACAGGGGGCTTCAACTAATGAAAAACTGTTTTTT. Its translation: CAWSAGQGASTNEKLFF.

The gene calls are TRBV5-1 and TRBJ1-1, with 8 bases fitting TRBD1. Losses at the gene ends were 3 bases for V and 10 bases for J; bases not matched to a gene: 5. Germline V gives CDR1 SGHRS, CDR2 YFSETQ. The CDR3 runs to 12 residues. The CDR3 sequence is CASSSTGDRAFF. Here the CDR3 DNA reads TGCGCCAGCAGCTCGACAGGGGACCGAGCTTTCTTT.

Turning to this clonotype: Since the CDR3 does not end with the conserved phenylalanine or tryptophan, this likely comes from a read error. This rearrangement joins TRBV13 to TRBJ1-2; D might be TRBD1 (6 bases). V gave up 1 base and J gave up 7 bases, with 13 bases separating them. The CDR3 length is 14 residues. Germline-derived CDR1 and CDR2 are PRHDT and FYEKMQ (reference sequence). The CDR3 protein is CASSLVVGAGGYTL. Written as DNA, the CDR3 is TGTGCCAGCAGCTTAGTGGTGGGGGCAGGTGGCTACACCCTC.

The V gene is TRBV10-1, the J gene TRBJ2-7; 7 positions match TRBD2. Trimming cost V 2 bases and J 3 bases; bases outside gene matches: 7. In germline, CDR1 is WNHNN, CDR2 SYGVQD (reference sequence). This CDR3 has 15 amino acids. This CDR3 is CASSERSASGYEQYF. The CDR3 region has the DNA TGCGCCAGCAGTGAGAGATCGGCTAGCGGCTACGAGCAGTACTTC.

The CDR3 sequence is CASSQEQGGNYGYTF. The DNA for the CDR3 is TGTGCCAGCAGCCAAGAACAGGGGGGGAACTATGGCTACACCTTC. This chain links TRBV4-2 with TRBJ1-2, with TRBD1 identical over 8 bases. Germline V CDR1 and CDR2: LGHNA, YNFKEQ. With V trimmed by 0 bases and J by 2 bases, 2 bases remained unmatched. There are 15 residues in the CDR3.